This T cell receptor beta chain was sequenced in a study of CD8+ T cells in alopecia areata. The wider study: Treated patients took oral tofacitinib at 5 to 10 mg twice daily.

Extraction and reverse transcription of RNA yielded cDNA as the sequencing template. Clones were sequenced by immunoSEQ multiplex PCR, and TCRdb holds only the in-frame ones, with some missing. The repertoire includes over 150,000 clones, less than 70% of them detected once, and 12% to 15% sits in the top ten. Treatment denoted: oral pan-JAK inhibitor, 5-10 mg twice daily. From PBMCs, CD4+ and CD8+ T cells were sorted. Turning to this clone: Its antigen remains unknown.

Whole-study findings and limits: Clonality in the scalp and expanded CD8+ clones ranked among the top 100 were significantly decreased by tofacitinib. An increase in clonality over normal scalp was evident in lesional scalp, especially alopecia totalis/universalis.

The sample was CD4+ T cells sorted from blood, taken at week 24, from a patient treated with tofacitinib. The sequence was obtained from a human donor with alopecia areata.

The CDR3 coding sequence is TGTGCCAGCAGCGCACAATCCGGCCCTAACTATGGCTACACCTTC. Protein: CASSAQSGPNYGYTF. The rearrangement links TRBV9 to TRBJ1-2, with D uncertain. Germline loops: CDR1 SGDLS, CDR2 YYNGEE. There are 15 residues in the CDR3. Trimming removed 3 bases from V and 0 bases from J, with 12 bases in between.